This TCR beta chain appears in the sequencing data of a study of Tregs in tolerant kidney transplant recipients (dated by TCRdb to between 2018 and 2021). Some background on the complete study: Before combined kidney and bone marrow transplantation, this study identified donor-specific regulatory T cells using TCRbeta sequencing and then followed those same cells after transplant.

CDR1 SGHNT and CDR2 YENEEA are derived from the germline V gene. Including the terminal cysteine and phenylalanine, the CDR3 comprises 13 residues. CDR3 DNA is the only sequence kept; it has 39 bases, read in frame from the first base. V is cut back by 4 bases and J by 1 base, with 1 base in the junction unmatched. Of note for this clone: Its antigen remains unidentified. Base qualities were left out, and no much larger clone turns up one base away.

Study-level results and caveats: Biological reproducibility was not directly addressed, though technical replication error appeared minimal. For some patients, the PCR primers changed as time went on, which meant samples from those patients could not be compared with one another at the nucleotide level. Expanding Tregs with activated donor B cells appeared to identify the most biologically relevant and donor-specific TCRbeta repertoire. Because the study included only a small number of patients, the results must be confirmed in larger populations and under other immunosuppression protocols. In tolerant patients, donor-specific Tregs expanded more than Tregs overall, which suggests antigen-driven rather than nonspecific expansion.

For TCRbeta CDR3 sequencing, genomic DNA from the sorted cells was extracted using the QIAGEN DNeasy Blood and Tissue Kit. High-throughput TCRbeta CDR3 sequencing was carried out commercially through immunoSEQ, with PCR amplification with bias correction and internal controls included. The authors' analysis ran thus. A unique productive TCRbeta sequence was defined by the CDR3 nucleotide sequence when primers matched, and otherwise by the CDR3 amino acid sequence together with the Vbeta and Jbeta genes. As a correction for sorting error, sequences shared between sorted populations at a frequency ratio of 2:1 or less were discarded, and the remaining shared sequences were assigned to the higher population. Donor-reactive sequences were defined as at least 5-fold expanded in CFSE-low cells versus unstimulated cells, with frequency of at least 0.01% in CFSE-low cells. Jensen-Shannon divergence, calculated on the top 100 TCRbeta sequences ranked by frequency, was used to quantify repertoire divergence. For samples with multiple sequencing runs, sorting error was corrected in each run separately before the runs were combined. Here the immuneACCESS table is served through TCRdb, limited to in-frame sequences with V and J called. Missing clones are a known gap in these copies; in checked studies unresolved V genes cover under half, and the rest lacks a known reason. Clonal size and the V and J genes are those of that table, whereas D and trimming came from the DNA. Counted in this sample were 90,000 or so clones; over 85% of them appeared once. The ten biggest clones cover roughly 1.7% of the sample.

Related donors were used in the transplants with nonmyeloablative bone marrow transplantation, and mixed chimerism was transient in the human trials. Thawed PBMCs were FACS-sorted into unstimulated Tregs (CD4+CD25+CD127-), CD4+ non-Tregs (CD4+CD25-), CD4 cells and CD8 cells. Patients were 4 combined kidney and bone marrow transplant recipients from the ITN036ST trial, and only these trial subjects had samples available. Healthy control blood was separated into PBMCs by Ficoll density gradient and cryopreserved, and patient PBMCs were collected both before and after transplant. The chain couples TRBV11-3 to TRBJ2-7, with TRBD2 identical over 7 junction bases. This clonotype originated in a human patient who received a combined kidney and bone marrow transplant. Post transplant, some T cells may arise from the graft donor. The sample consisted of CD4+ T cells from blood (PBMCs), taken 12 months after the transplant. The encoded CDR3 is CASSWEGSYEQYF. Read as DNA, the sequence is TGTGCCAGCAGCTGGGAGGGATCCTACGAGCAGTACTTC.